The 26 T cell receptor beta chains presented below share a single source sample, sequenced in a study of shared clonotypes between healthy human individuals. Some clones are missing from TCRdb's copy, which holds only in-frame ones; the method was immunoSEQ multiplex PCR. Among 600,000 to 700,000 clones, less than 80% were seen once, and the ten largest hold around 2%. Sequencing was carried out using memory CD4+ T cells sorted from blood. Subset in this sample: CD45RA-negative fraction. These receptors were taken from a woman between 25 and 40 years old in good health.

The CDR3: CASSSSGTRLLETQYF. The CDR3 DNA is TGTGCCAGCAGCTCATCCGGGACGCGGCTTTTAGAGACCCAGTACTTC. The chain links TRBV7-9 to TRBJ2-5, with D perhaps given as TRBD1 or TRBD2 (5 bases each). The CDR3 totals 16 residues. V lost 4 bases to trimming and J lost 4 bases, with 19 bases between them. Looked up from germline, CDR1 is SEHNR and CDR2 is FQNEAQ (reference sequence).

This clone has at least ten counts. The chain combines TRBV25-1 with TRBJ2-7; D is unresolved. V shed 3 bases and J shed 2 bases, with 11 bases lying between them. From germline, CDR1 is MGHDK and CDR2 SYGVNS. The CDR3 runs to 14 residues. This chain's CDR3 is CASSDPRQTYEQYF. CDR3 coding DNA: TGTGCCAGCAGTGACCCGCGACAAACCTACGAGCAGTACTTC.

The J gene is TRBJ2-3, the V gene TRBV4-1, with 9 bases fitting TRBD2. CDR1 MGHRA and CDR2 YSYEKL come from the germline V gene. The CDR3 has 17 residues. V lost 0 bases, J lost 5 bases, and 9 bases stayed unmatched. The CDR3 loop is CASSQDRVAGVKDTQYF. CDR3 nucleotides: TGCGCCAGCAGCCAAGATCGTGTAGCGGGAGTGAAAGATACGCAGTATTTT.

The sample holds a few counts of this clone. The rearrangement links TRBV4-1 to TRBJ2-3; D gene unclear. Germline V gene data show CDR1 as MGHRA and CDR2 as YSYEKL. Between the trimmed V and J ends, which lost 2 bases and 0 bases, there was a span of 12 bases. The CDR3 contains 16 residues. The CDR3 region has the DNA TGCGCCAGCAGCCAAACCCTGGTGGGAAGCACAGATACGCAGTATTTT. Protein sequence: CASSQTLVGSTDTQYF.

In regard to this clone: Other DNA sequences in the same sample also yield this CDR3. The CDR3 DNA reads as TGTGCCAGCAGCTTAGTGGGGCGCGATACGCAGTATTTT. Amino acid sequence: CASSLVGRDTQYF. This rearrangement joins TRBV7-9 to TRBJ2-3; D may be TRBD1 (5 bases). Trimming stripped 1 base from V and 6 bases from J, with 8 bases between. The CDR3 totals 13 residues. Germline V gene data show CDR1 as SEHNR and CDR2 as FQNEAQ (reference sequence).

The chain employs TRBV15 and TRBJ1-2; TRBD1 might be the D (6 bases). Germline V gene data show CDR1 as LNHNV and CDR2 as YYDKDF (reference sequence). V lost 0 bases, J lost 4 bases, and 15 bases lay in between. This CDR3 has 16 amino acids. The CDR3 is CATSRDMTGSLYGYTF. The CDR3 DNA reads as TGTGCCACCAGCAGAGATATGACAGGTTCCCTCTATGGCTACACCTTC.

Comments on this clone: An end of the junction differs from the germline gene, which may be a read error. V and J are TRBV29-1 and TRBJ1-5; D possibly corresponds to TRBD1 (6 bases). The germline V gene encodes CDR1 SQVTM and CDR2 ANQGSEA. The CDR3 is 12 amino acids. CDR3 bases: TGCAGCATTGAGGGGGACGATCAGCCCCAGCATTTT. This gives the protein CSIEGDDQPQHF. The variable domain in full, with the rest retrieved from reference TRBV29-1 and TRBJ1-5, is SAVISQKPSRDICQRGTSLTIQCQVDSQVTMMFWYRQQPGQSLTLIATANQGSEATYESGFVIDKFPISRPNLTFSTLTVSNMSPEDSSIYLCSIEGDDQPQHFGDGTRLSIL.

This chain uses TRBV2 with TRBJ1-5, with D possibly being TRBD1 (6 bases). V was pared by 5 bases and J by 5 bases, with 13 bases between. This CDR3 is 14 amino acids long. CDR1 is SNHLY and CDR2 is FYNNEI in the germline V gene. CDR3 sequence (DNA): TGTGCCAGCAGTACTAGGGACACCGATCAGCCCCAGCATTTT. It is translated as CASSTRDTDQPQHF.

The rearrangement uses TRBV13 and TRBJ2-7; tentative D call: TRBD1 (5 bases). CDR1 and CDR2 from the germline V gene are PRHDT and FYEKMQ (reference sequence). The CDR3 totals 12 residues. With 1 base removed from V and 7 bases from J, the gap between germline ends came to 8 bases. The CDR3 DNA is TGTGCCAGCAGCTTAGAGGGGTCGGAGCAGTACTTC. It yields the protein CASSLEGSEQYF. Looking up the rest from reference TRBV13 and TRBJ2-7 gives the full variable domain: AAGVIQSPRHLIKEKRETATLKCYPIPRHDTVYWYQQGPGQDPQFLISFYEKMQSDKGSIPDRFSAQQFSDYHSELNMSSLELGDSALYFCASSLEGSEQYFGPGTRLTVT.

This clone was observed a single time. J is TRBJ1-6 and V is TRBV30; D call uncertain. In germline, CDR1 is GTSNPN, CDR2 SVGIG (reference sequence). V shed 1 base and J shed 11 bases, with 12 bases lying between them. This CDR3 spans 13 amino acids. The CDR3 spells CAWSDGWTAPLHF. CDR3 bases: TGTGCCTGGAGTGACGGGTGGACGGCACCCCTCCACTTT. Full variable domain (rest looked up from reference TRBV30 and TRBJ1-6): SQTIHQWPATLVQPVGSPLSLECTVEGTSNPNLYWYRQAAGRGLQLLFYSVGIGQISSEVPQNLSASRPQDRQFILSSKKLLLSDSGFYLCAWSDGWTAPLHFGNGTRLTVT.

The V call is TRBV6-1, the J call TRBJ1-4; the match to TRBD1 covers 7 bases. CDR1 is MNHNS, CDR2 SASEGT, per germline. The CDR3 has 13 residues. V shed 10 bases and J 1 base; nucleotides not matched to a gene: 3. The CDR3 bases are TGTGCCACCCAGGGGGGAACTAATGAAAAACTGTTTTTT. Amino acid sequence: CATQGGTNEKLFF.

This chain connects TRBV20-1 to TRBJ2-4; D unclear. Trimming stripped 3 bases from V and 4 bases from J, with 4 bases between. Germline V lookup: CDR1 DFQATT, CDR2 SNEGSKA (reference sequence). CDR3 length equals 11 residues. In nucleotides, the CDR3 is TGCAGTGCTAGCCAGAAAAACATTCAGTACTTC. The encoded protein is CSASQKNIQYF.

This clone was recorded a few times. The rearrangement joins TRBV29-1 to TRBJ2-1; TRBD2 matches 12 bases. The J segment lost 4 bases and the V segment lost 4 bases, leaving 8 bases of the junction unmatched. CDR3 length: 16 residues. Germline V lookup: CDR1 SQVTM, CDR2 ANQGSEA. The CDR3 DNA follows: TGCAGCGTTGGCGGCGGGCTAGCGGGAGGGTACAATGAGCAGTTCTTC. Translated: CSVGGGLAGGYNEQFF.

This clone was observed many times. V is TRBV4-2 and J is TRBJ1-5; the match to TRBD1 covers 9 bases. The CDR3 is 16 residues long. The germline CDR1 and CDR2 sequences are LGHNA and YNFKEQ. Trimming cost V 4 bases and J 2 bases; bases outside gene matches: 6. CDR3 in DNA: TGTGCCAGCAGCCGGACGAGACAGGGGGGCAATCAGCCCCAGCATTTT. Protein: CASSRTRQGGNQPQHF.

There are a few counts of this clone. V gene TRBV2 combines with J gene TRBJ2-7; D might be TRBD1 or TRBD2, each matching 6 bases. The ends were cut back, 6 bases at V and 7 bases at J, with 22 bases in the middle. CDR3 size: 15 residues. Germline V gene data show CDR1 as SNHLY and CDR2 as FYNNEI. The CDR3 DNA is TGTGCCAGCAGGATAGGGGGGCCTTCACCGCGGGAGCAGTACTTC. Its protein product is CASRIGGPSPREQYF.

The gene calls are TRBV7-2 and TRBJ2-7, with D possibly matching TRBD2 (6 bases). This CDR3 has 13 amino acids. V lost 5 bases and J 4 bases, leaving 12 bases between the germline ends. Germline CDR1 reads SGHTA; CDR2 reads FQGNSA. Here the CDR3 reads CASSRDFQYEQYF. The CDR3 DNA is TGTGCCAGCAGCCGGGACTTTCAATACGAGCAGTACTTC.

The chain employs TRBV5-1 and TRBJ1-1, with D perhaps matching TRBD1 (5 bases). The CDR3 runs to 14 residues. CDR1 is SGHRS and CDR2 is YFSETQ in the germline V gene. Trimming removed 0 bases from V and 1 base from J, with 7 bases in between. The CDR3 nucleotides read TGCGCCAGCAGCTTGGTGGGGGAGAACACTGAAGCTTTCTTT. Amino acids: CASSLVGENTEAFF.

The V call is TRBV19, the J call TRBJ1-2; 8 bases line up with TRBD1. This CDR3 has 14 amino acids. Trimming cost V 3 bases and J 1 base; bases outside gene matches: 1. From germline, CDR1 is LNHDA and CDR2 SQIVND (reference sequence). This CDR3 is CASSMGQVNYGYTF. As DNA, the CDR3 is TGTGCCAGTAGTATGGGACAGGTTAACTATGGCTACACCTTC.

J is TRBJ2-2 and V is TRBV29-1; D gene unclear. The CDR3 is 15 amino acids. The germline V gene has CDR1 SQVTM and CDR2 ANQGSEA. Deletions cut 2 bases from V and 0 bases from J, with 10 bases between. The CDR3 DNA reads TGCAGCGTTGAACTGGAACACCCGAACACCGGGGAGCTGTTTTTT. Protein: CSVELEHPNTGELFF.

This clone appeared a few times. CDR3 amino acids: CASSTQRTPLFF. Here the CDR3 DNA reads TGTGCCAGCAGTACCCAGCGGACTCCACTGTTTTTT. The chain employs TRBV28 and TRBJ1-4; no clear D gene. This CDR3 comprises 12 residues. The V and J ends lost 5 bases and 13 bases respectively, with 14 bases between them. The germline CDR1 and CDR2 sequences are MDHEN and SYDVKM.

A note on this clone: Because the CDR3's place on the DNA is in doubt, the DNA is left out and the CDR3 is given as listed by TCRdb. CDR3 residues: CACTSGLSSGANVLTF. V usage is TRBV30 and J usage is TRBJ2-6. Germline-derived CDR1 and CDR2 are GTSNPN and SVGIG (reference sequence). The CDR3 numbers 16 amino acids, ends counted.

The chain is built from TRBV7-2 and TRBJ2-7, with D maybe TRBD2 (6 bases). The CDR3 has 12 residues. V was trimmed by 0 bases and J by 7 bases, leaving 7 bases between them. Germline lookup yields CDR1 SGHTA and CDR2 FQGNSA. Here the CDR3 reads CASSLAAGEQYF. CDR3 coding DNA: TGTGCCAGCAGCTTAGCCGCGGGGGAGCAGTACTTC.

This clone was seen a single time. V gene TRBV7-2 combines with J gene TRBJ2-3; D uncertain. V lost 5 bases to trimming and J lost 4 bases, with 7 bases between them. Germline CDR1 reads SGHTA; CDR2 reads FQGNSA. The CDR3 totals 12 residues. The CDR3 spells CASSPRPDTQYF. The CDR3 DNA reads TGTGCCAGCAGCCCAAGGCCAGATACGCAGTATTTT.

Here the CDR3 reads CASSPVAPGGEQYF. CDR3 DNA: TGTGCCAGCAGCCCCGTTGCTCCTGGGGGCGAGCAGTACTTC. The chain recombines TRBV14 with TRBJ2-7, with D perhaps being TRBD1 or TRBD2 (5 bases each). CDR3 size: 14 residues. CDR1 SGHDN and CDR2 FVKESK come from the germline V gene. V lost 4 bases, J lost 6 bases, and 16 bases lay in between.

The rearrangement uses TRBV7-3 and TRBJ2-3, with D perhaps TRBD1 or TRBD2 (6 bases each). The V and J ends lost 0 bases and 0 bases respectively, with 7 bases between them. This CDR3 spans 15 amino acids. The germline V gene has CDR1 SGHTA and CDR2 FQGTGA. The CDR3 DNA reads TGTGCCAGCAGCTTAACGGGGGGCAGCACAGATACGCAGTATTTT. It is translated as CASSLTGGSTDTQYF.

This clone came up a few times. The rearrangement uses TRBV5-4 and TRBJ2-2, with D maybe TRBD2 (5 bases). Germline V CDR1 and CDR2: SGHNT, YYREEE (reference sequence). Deletions cut 4 bases from V and 7 bases from J, with 20 bases between. This CDR3 comprises 16 residues. CDR3 residues: CASSGPDGLRGGELFF. The CDR3 DNA reads as TGTGCCAGCAGCGGGCCGGATGGACTTCGCGGCGGGGAGCTGTTTTTT.